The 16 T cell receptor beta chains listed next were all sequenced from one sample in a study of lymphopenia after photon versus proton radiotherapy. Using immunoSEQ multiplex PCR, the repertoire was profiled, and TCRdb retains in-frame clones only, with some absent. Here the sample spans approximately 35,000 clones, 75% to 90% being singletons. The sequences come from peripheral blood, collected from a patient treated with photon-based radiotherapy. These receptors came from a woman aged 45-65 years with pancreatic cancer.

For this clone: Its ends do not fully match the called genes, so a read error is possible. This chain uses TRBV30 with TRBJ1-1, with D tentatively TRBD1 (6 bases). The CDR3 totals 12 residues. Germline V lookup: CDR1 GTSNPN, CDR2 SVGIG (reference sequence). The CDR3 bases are TGCAGTTGGTCTGGACAGCAGCGGGAAGCTTTCTTT. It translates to CSWSGQQREAFF. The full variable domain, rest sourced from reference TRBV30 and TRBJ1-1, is SQTIHQWPATLVQPVGSPLSLECTVEGTSNPNLYWYRQAAGRGLQLLFYSVGIGQISSEVPQNLSASRPQDRQFILSSKKLLLSDSGFYLCSWSGQQREAFFGQGTRLTVV.

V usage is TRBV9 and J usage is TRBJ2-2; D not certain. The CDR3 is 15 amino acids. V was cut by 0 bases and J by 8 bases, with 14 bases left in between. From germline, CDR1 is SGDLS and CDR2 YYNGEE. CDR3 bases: TGTGCCAGCAGCGTAGCCCCGGATGGGCTGGGGGAGCTGTTTTTT. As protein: CASSVAPDGLGELFF.

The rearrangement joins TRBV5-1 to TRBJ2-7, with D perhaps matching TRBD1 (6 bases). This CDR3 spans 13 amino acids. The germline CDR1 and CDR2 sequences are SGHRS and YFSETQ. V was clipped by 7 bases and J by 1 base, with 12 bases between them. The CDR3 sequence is CASAQGLSYEQYF. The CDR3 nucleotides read TGCGCCAGCGCCCAGGGGCTGTCCTACGAGCAGTACTTC. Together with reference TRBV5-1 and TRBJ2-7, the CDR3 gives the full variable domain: KAGVTQTPRYLIKTRGQQVTLSCSPISGHRSVSWYQQTPGQGLQFLFEYFSETQRNKGNFPGRFSGRQFSNSRSEMNVSTLELGDSALYLCASAQGLSYEQYFGPGTRLTVT.

The CDR3, as DNA: TGTGCCAGCACCGAGAGGGGGCGGGCGTCCTACGAGCAGTACTTC. This gives the protein CASTERGRASYEQYF. The J gene is TRBJ2-7, the V gene TRBV6-5; 7 positions agree with TRBD1. Germline CDR1 is MNHEY and CDR2 is SVGAGI. Trimming at V came to 7 bases and at J to 1 base, leaving 10 bases not matched to a gene. The CDR3 covers 15 residues.

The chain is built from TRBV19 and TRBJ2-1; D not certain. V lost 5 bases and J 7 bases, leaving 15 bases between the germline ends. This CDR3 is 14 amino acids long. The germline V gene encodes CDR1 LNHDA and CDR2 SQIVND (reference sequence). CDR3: CASSSSRTFNEQFF. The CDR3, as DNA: TGTGCCAGTAGTTCCTCGCGGACCTTTAATGAGCAGTTCTTC.

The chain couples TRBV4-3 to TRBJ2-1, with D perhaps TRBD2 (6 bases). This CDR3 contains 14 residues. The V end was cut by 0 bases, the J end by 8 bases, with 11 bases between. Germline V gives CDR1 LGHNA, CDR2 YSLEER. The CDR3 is CASSQDGGVYEQFF. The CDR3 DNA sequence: TGCGCCAGCAGCCAAGATGGCGGGGTTTATGAGCAGTTCTTC.

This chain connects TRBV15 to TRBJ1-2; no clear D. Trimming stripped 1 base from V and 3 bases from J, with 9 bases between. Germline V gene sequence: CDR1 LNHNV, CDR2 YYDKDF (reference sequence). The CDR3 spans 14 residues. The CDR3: CATSRGHHDYGYTF. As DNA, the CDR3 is TGTGCCACCAGCAGAGGGCATCATGACTATGGCTACACCTTC.

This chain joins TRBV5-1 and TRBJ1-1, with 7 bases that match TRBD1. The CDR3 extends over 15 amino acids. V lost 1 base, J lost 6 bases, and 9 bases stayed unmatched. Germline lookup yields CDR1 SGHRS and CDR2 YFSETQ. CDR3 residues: CASSLKGGEVSEAFF. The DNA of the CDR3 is TGCGCCAGCAGCTTGAAAGGGGGCGAGGTTTCTGAAGCTTTCTTT.

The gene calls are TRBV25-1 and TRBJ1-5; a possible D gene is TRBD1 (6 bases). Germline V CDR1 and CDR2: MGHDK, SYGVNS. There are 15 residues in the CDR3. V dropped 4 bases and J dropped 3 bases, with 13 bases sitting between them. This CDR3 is CASSGLGALNQPQHF. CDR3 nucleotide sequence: TGTGCCAGCAGTGGCCTGGGGGCTCTCAATCAGCCCCAGCATTTT.

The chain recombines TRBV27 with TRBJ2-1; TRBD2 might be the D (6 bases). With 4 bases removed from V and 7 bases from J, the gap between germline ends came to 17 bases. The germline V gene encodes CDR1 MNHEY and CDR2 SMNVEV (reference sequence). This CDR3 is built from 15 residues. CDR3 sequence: CASSSPGETRNEQFF. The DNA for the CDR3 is TGTGCCAGCAGTTCACCGGGAGAGACTAGGAATGAGCAGTTCTTC.

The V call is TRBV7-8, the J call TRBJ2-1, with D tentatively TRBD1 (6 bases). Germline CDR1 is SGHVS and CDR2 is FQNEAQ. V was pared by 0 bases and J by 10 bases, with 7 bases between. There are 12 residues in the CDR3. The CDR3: CASSLAQGEQFF. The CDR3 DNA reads TGTGCCAGCAGCTTAGCGCAGGGGGAGCAGTTCTTC.

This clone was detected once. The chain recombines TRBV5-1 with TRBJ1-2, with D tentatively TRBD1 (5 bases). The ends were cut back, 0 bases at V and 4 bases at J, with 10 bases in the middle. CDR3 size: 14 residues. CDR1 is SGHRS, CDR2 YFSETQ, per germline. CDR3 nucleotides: TGCGCCAGCAGCTTGGCGCAGGGAACCTATGGCTACACCTTC. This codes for CASSLAQGTYGYTF.

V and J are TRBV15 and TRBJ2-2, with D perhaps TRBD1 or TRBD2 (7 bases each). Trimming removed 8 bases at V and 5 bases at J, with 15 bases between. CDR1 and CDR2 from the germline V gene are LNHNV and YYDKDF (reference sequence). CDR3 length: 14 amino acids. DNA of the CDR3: TGTGCCACCTCCAGGGGGGGCCTGACCGGGGAGCTGTTTTTT. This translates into CATSRGGLTGELFF.

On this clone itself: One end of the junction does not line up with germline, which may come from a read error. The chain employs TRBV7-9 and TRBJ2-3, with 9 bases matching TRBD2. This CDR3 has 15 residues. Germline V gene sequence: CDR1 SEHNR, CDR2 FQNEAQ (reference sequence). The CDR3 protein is CASRLAGEATDTQYF. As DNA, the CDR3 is TGTGCCAGCCGCTTAGCGGGAGAGGCCACAGATACGCAGTATTTT.

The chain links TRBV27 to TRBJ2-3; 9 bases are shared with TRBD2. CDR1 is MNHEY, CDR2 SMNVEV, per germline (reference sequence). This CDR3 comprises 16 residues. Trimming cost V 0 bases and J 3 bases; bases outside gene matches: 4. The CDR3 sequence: CASSLSTAGGTDTQYF. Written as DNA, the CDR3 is TGTGCCAGCAGTTTATCGACAGCGGGAGGTACAGATACGCAGTATTTT.

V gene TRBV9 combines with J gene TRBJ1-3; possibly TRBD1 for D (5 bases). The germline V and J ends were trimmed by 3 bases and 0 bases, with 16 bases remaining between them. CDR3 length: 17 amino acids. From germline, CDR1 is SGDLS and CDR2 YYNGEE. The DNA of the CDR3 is TGTGCCAGCAGCGCAGTCTCAGGGAGGCTCTCTGGAAACACCATATATTTT. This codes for CASSAVSGRLSGNTIYF.